The clone carrying this TCR beta chain has just a few counts. The antigen remains unidentified. The data were obtained in a study of blood T cells in healthy people across ages. Next came a second PCR, run for about 7 to 11 cycles, which used a sample-barcoded 5' primer along with a J-beta primer mix. TCRdb analysed the 5' RACE reads with MiXCR anew, one entry per CDR3 protein. The repertoire consists of hundreds of thousands of distinct CDR3 sequences, with 45% to 50% occurring once and the leading ten covering around a third. Germline loops: CDR1 SGHTA, CDR2 FQGTGA. The V end lost 0 bases, the J end lost 5 bases, and 7 bases lay between the germline ends. The CDR3 runs to 13 residues. Study-level findings and limits: Long-lived donors had more naive CD4+ cells and higher diversity than aged donors. Diversity of TCR beta per million T cells declined in a roughly linear way with age.

It was approximately 9 milliliters of peripheral blood that were drawn from each donor. The rearrangement joins TRBV7-3 to TRBJ2-5; D unresolved. This clonotype originated in a woman in her sixties or seventies in good health. Sequencing used blood. The CDR3: CASSLTSSETQYF. The DNA of the CDR3 is TGTGCCAGCAGCTTAACCAGTTCTGAGACCCAGTACTTC. Complete variable domain (other parts from reference TRBV7-3 and TRBJ2-5): GAGVSQTPSNKVTEKGKYVELRCDPISGHTALYWYRQSLGQGPEFLIYFQGTGAADDSGLPNDRFFAVRPEGSVSTLKIQRTERGDSAVYLCASSLTSSETQYFGPGTRLLVL.